This TCR beta chain was sequenced during a study of regulatory T cells in long-lasting Graves disease. Study-level findings and limits: TRBV28 was favored in persistent disease, as were TRBJ1-2 and TRBJ2-5. Reduced TCR diversity was observed in persistent Graves' patients versus newly diagnosed patients.

The sample's time point: persistent/refractory GD, antithyroid drugs over 5 years with positive TRAb. Construction of the TCR library relied on RNA isolated from PBMCs. iRepertoire HTBI primers and Arm-PCR of CDR3 regions built TCR beta libraries. TCRdb re-called the multiplex PCR reads through MiXCR, storing one row per CDR3 protein. The table lists about 430,000 distinct CDR3 sequences, around 23% of them singletons, with roughly an eighth in the top ten. For this clonotype: Antigen specificity is unknown.

The CDR3 length is 17 residues. The ends lost 0 bases at V and 5 bases at J; junction bases unmatched: 9. Germline V gene data show CDR1 as MNHEY and CDR2 as SVGEGT. The sequenced sample was peripheral blood mononuclear cells (PBMCs), obtained when the disease was refractory, from a patient treated with antithyroid drugs. The sequence was collected from a female donor with Graves disease. J is TRBJ2-2 and V is TRBV6-2 or TRBV6-3; 7 positions agree with TRBD1. This CDR3 is CASSYSPYRGRTGELFF. In nucleotides, the CDR3 is TGTGCCAGCAGTTACTCCCCCTACAGGGGTCGGACCGGGGAGCTGTTTTTT.